These 32 T cell receptor beta chains came from one sample sequenced in a study of blood T cell repertoires in COVID-19. Clones were read by immunoSEQ multiplex PCR, and TCRdb kept only the in-frame ones, dropping some. The table includes 9,500 to 15,000 clones, 71% detected once. Sequenced sample: peripheral blood. All receptors come from a man aged 55 to 70 with COVID-19, enrolled during active disease.

The chain carries TRBV5-1 and TRBJ2-6; D unresolved. V lost 2 bases and J lost 0, with 6 bases in between. CDR1 is SGHRS, CDR2 YFSETQ, per germline. The CDR3 consists of 15 residues. CDR3 amino acids: CASSFLDSGANVLTF. The DNA for the CDR3 is TGCGCCAGCAGCTTCCTAGACTCTGGGGCCAACGTCCTGACTTTC.

The chain employs TRBV24-1 and TRBJ2-3, with TRBD1 identical over 10 bases. V was pared by 3 bases and J by 4 bases, with 15 bases of the junction left unmatched. CDR1 is KGHDR and CDR2 is SFDVKD in the germline V gene. The CDR3 is made up of 19 amino acids. The CDR3 is CATSDPSWTGGTFPDTQYF. Here the CDR3 DNA reads TGTGCCACCAGTGATCCGTCCTGGACAGGGGGAACGTTCCCAGATACGCAGTATTTT.

The V call is TRBV11-2, the J call TRBJ2-7; D may be TRBD1 (5 bases). CDR1 SGHAT and CDR2 FQNNGV come from the germline V gene. V was cut by 3 bases and J by 0 bases, with 15 bases left in between. This CDR3 contains 16 residues. CDR3 sequence reads: CASSFISGSSSYEQYF. CDR3 DNA sequence: TGTGCCAGCAGCTTTATTTCAGGGTCCAGCTCCTACGAGCAGTACTTC. The full variable domain, with the rest looked up from reference TRBV11-2 and TRBJ2-7, is EAGVAQSPRYKIIEKRQSVAFWCNPISGHATLYWYQQILGQGPKLLIQFQNNGVVDDSQLPKDRFSAERLKGVDSTLKIQPAKLEDSAVYLCASSFISGSSSYEQYFGPGTRLTVT.

The chain carries TRBV5-1 and TRBJ1-1; weak D call: TRBD1 (6 bases). V was pared by 2 bases and J by 3 bases, with 14 bases between. Germline V lookup: CDR1 SGHRS, CDR2 YFSETQ. There are 15 residues in the CDR3. CDR3 sequence: CASSFGDPGDTEAFF. CDR3 bases: TGCGCCAGCAGCTTTGGGGACCCAGGGGACACTGAAGCTTTCTTT.

The gene calls are TRBV30 and TRBJ1-2; 7 nucleotides line up with TRBD1. The V segment lost 1 base and the J segment 3 bases; nucleotides outside the gene matches: 5. Germline CDR1 reads GTSNPN; CDR2 reads SVGIG (reference sequence). The CDR3 is made up of 14 amino acids. CDR3 loop: CAWSATGQYYGYTF. Here the CDR3 DNA reads TGTGCCTGGAGTGCCACGGGACAGTACTATGGCTACACCTTC. Together with reference TRBV30 and TRBJ1-2, the CDR3 gives the full variable domain: SQTIHQWPATLVQPVGSPLSLECTVEGTSNPNLYWYRQAAGRGLQLLFYSVGIGQISSEVPQNLSASRPQDRQFILSSKKLLLSDSGFYLCAWSATGQYYGYTFGSGTRLTVV.

The CDR3 DNA reads as TGTGCCAGCAGCTTAGATCGGTCTAGCGGGAGAACAGATACGCAGTATTTT. It yields the protein CASSLDRSSGRTDTQYF. This chain connects TRBV11-2 to TRBJ2-3; 10 bases align to TRBD2. Germline trimming cut 0 bases from V and 3 bases from J; bases unmatched to any gene: 6. From germline, CDR1 is SGHAT and CDR2 FQNNGV. The CDR3 extends over 17 amino acids. The whole variable domain, filled in from reference TRBV11-2 and TRBJ2-3, reads EAGVAQSPRYKIIEKRQSVAFWCNPISGHATLYWYQQILGQGPKLLIQFQNNGVVDDSQLPKDRFSAERLKGVDSTLKIQPAKLEDSAVYLCASSLDRSSGRTDTQYFGPGTRLTVL.

V is TRBV18 and J is TRBJ1-5, with D perhaps matching TRBD1 (6 bases). The CDR3 spans 14 residues. The germline V gene has CDR1 KGHSH and CDR2 LQKENI. V was cut by 5 bases and J by 7 bases, with 15 bases left in between. The CDR3 region has the DNA TGTGCCAGCTCAGTTAACAGGGTACAACAGCCCCAGCATTTT. This encodes CASSVNRVQQPQHF.

The chain recombines TRBV25-1 with TRBJ2-3; 7 positions match TRBD1. Germline-derived CDR1 and CDR2 are MGHDK and SYGVNS. The CDR3 loop spans 15 amino acids. The V and J ends lost 3 bases and 2 bases, in that order; junction bases with no gene match: 5. The CDR3 region is CASSDSGTATDTQYF. CDR3 nucleotides: TGTGCCAGCAGTGACTCAGGGACAGCCACAGATACGCAGTATTTT.

The V call is TRBV5-1, the J call TRBJ1-6, with D possibly TRBD1 on 6 matching bases. With 3 bases removed from V and 7 bases from J, the gap between germline ends came to 23 bases. CDR3 size: 18 residues. Germline CDR1 SGHRS, CDR2 YFSETQ. The CDR3 bases are TGCGCCAGCAGCTCACTTGGAGCGGGGGCTCTACTGAATTCACCCCTCCACTTT. It translates to CASSSLGAGALLNSPLHF.

V and J are TRBV19 and TRBJ2-1; 7 bases are shared with TRBD2. Trimming cost V 3 bases and J 7 bases; bases outside gene matches: 12. CDR3 length: 16 residues. CDR1 and CDR2 from the germline V gene are LNHDA and SQIVND (reference sequence). The CDR3 nucleotides read TGTGCCAGTAGTATTGAGCGGGGACTGGTTTCGAATGAGCAGTTCTTC. As protein: CASSIERGLVSNEQFF. The entire variable domain, with the rest obtained from reference TRBV19 and TRBJ2-1, is as follows: DGGITQSPKYLFRKEGQNVTLSCEQNLNHDAMYWYRQDPGQGLRLIYYSQIVNDFQKGDIAEGYSVSREKKESFPLTVTSAQKNPTAFYLCASSIERGLVSNEQFFGPGTRLTVL.

The chain is built from TRBV30 and TRBJ1-5, with D uncertain. V was clipped by 0 bases and J by 2 bases, with 11 bases between them. This CDR3 is 15 amino acids long. Germline values: CDR1 GTSNPN, CDR2 SVGIG (reference sequence). The DNA of the CDR3 is TGTGCCTGGAGTGTAGCCGGGTTTGGCAATCAGCCCCAGCATTTT. Encoded protein: CAWSVAGFGNQPQHF.

The chain employs TRBV7-3 and TRBJ2-1; TRBD2 is a possible D gene (5 bases). This CDR3 comprises 13 residues. With 3 bases removed from V and 6 bases from J, the gap between germline ends came to 9 bases. In germline, CDR1 is SGHTA, CDR2 FQGTGA. CDR3 region: CASSFGLANEQFF. The CDR3 nucleotides read TGTGCCAGCAGCTTTGGCCTAGCCAATGAGCAGTTCTTC.

The gene calls are TRBV5-5 and TRBJ2-7; 10 bases are shared with TRBD1. The CDR3 runs 16 residues. Germline loops: CDR1 SGHKS, CDR2 YYEKEE (reference sequence). V lost 0 bases, J lost 4 bases, and 7 bases stayed unmatched. CDR3 sequence (DNA): TGTGCCAGCAGCTTGGAGGGACAGGGGTATCGTTACGAGCAGTACTTC. It is translated as CASSLEGQGYRYEQYF. The entire variable domain, with the rest obtained from reference TRBV5-5 and TRBJ2-7, is as follows: DAGVTQSPTHLIKTRGQQVTLRCSPISGHKSVSWYQQVLGQGPQFIFQYYEKEERGRGNFPDRFSARQFPNYSSELNVNALLLGDSALYLCASSLEGQGYRYEQYFGPGTRLTVT.

The V and J genes are TRBV9 and TRBJ2-7; maybe TRBD1 (7 bases). Germline-derived CDR1 and CDR2 are SGDLS and YYNGEE. CDR3 length: 14 amino acids. V was clipped by 2 bases and J by 4 bases, with 13 bases between them. CDR3 sequence reads: CASSVGQAGYEQYF. In nucleotides, the CDR3 is TGTGCCAGCAGCGTCGGACAGGCGGGGTACGAGCAGTACTTC.

This chain connects TRBV3-1 (or the pseudogene TRBV3-2) to TRBJ2-5; 12 bases map to TRBD1. This CDR3 is built from 17 residues. V shed 4 bases and J 1 base; nucleotides not matched to a gene: 7. CDR1 and CDR2 (germline): LGHDT, YNNKEL (reference sequence). CDR3 in DNA: TGTGCCAGCAGCCCCCCCCGGGACAGGGGGCTCCAAGAGACCCAGTACTTC. Translation gives CASSPPRDRGLQETQYF.

V usage is TRBV6-5 and J usage is TRBJ1-6, with TRBD1 matching over 7 bases. Germline CDR1 MNHEY, CDR2 SVGAGI. The V and J ends lost 9 bases and 7 bases, in that order; junction bases with no gene match: 6. The CDR3 loop spans 13 amino acids. This CDR3 is CASTRDRNSPLHF. The CDR3 DNA sequence: TGTGCCAGTACCCGGGACAGAAATTCACCCCTCCACTTT.

The chain links TRBV5-1 to TRBJ1-4; D is unresolved. This CDR3 region has 13 residues. CDR1 is SGHRS and CDR2 is YFSETQ in the germline V gene. Trimming took 4 bases from V and 4 from J, leaving 8 bases between them. The CDR3 nucleotides are TGCGCCAGCAGCCCGGGGAGTAATGAAAAACTGTTTTTT. It specifies CASSPGSNEKLFF.

V gene TRBV7-6 combines with J gene TRBJ1-3, with 7 bases lining up with TRBD1. The length of the CDR3 is 14 residues. V lost 5 bases and J lost 4; bases outside the gene matches: 5. CDR1 and CDR2 from the germline V gene are SGHVS and FNYEAQ. CDR3 nucleotides: TGTGCCAGCAGCCAGACAGGGTTGGGAAACACCATATATTTT. The encoded protein is CASSQTGLGNTIYF. Supplemented by reference TRBV7-6 and TRBJ1-3, the full variable domain reads GAGVSQSPRYKVTKRGQDVALRCDPISGHVSLYWYRQALGQGPEFLTYFNYEAQQDKSGLPNDRFSAERPEGSISTLTIQRTEQRDSAMYRCASSQTGLGNTIYFGEGSWLTVV.

The chain links TRBV27 to TRBJ2-7; D perhaps matches TRBD1 (8 bases). Germline V gene data show CDR1 as MNHEY and CDR2 as SMNVEV (reference sequence). The CDR3 sequence is 15 residues long. V gave up 5 bases and J gave up 5 bases, with 19 bases separating them. The CDR3: CASSQTTGGVHEQYF. The CDR3 nucleotides read TGTGCCAGCAGTCAAACTACAGGGGGGGTTCACGAGCAGTACTTC.

In this sample, this clone turned up a few times. The chain combines TRBV6-1 with TRBJ2-7; the D gene is possibly TRBD2 (5 bases). Per germline, CDR1 MNHNS and CDR2 SASEGT. This CDR3 is 15 amino acids long. With 3 bases removed from V and 5 bases from J, the gap between germline ends came to 17 bases. Here the CDR3 reads CASSDLLRTPHEQYV. The CDR3 DNA reads as TGTGCCAGCAGTGACCTCCTCAGGACTCCGCACGAGCAGTACGTC.

The genes are TRBV5-1 and TRBJ1-1; D unresolved. This CDR3 is built from 13 residues. Germline V lookup: CDR1 SGHRS, CDR2 YFSETQ. The V end lost 3 bases, the J end lost 4 bases, and 10 bases lay between the germline ends. The CDR3 nucleotides are TGCGCCAGCAGCTCCGGACGGGGCACTGAAGCTTTCTTT. The encoded protein is CASSSGRGTEAFF. The whole variable domain, filled in from reference TRBV5-1 and TRBJ1-1, reads KAGVTQTPRYLIKTRGQQVTLSCSPISGHRSVSWYQQTPGQGLQFLFEYFSETQRNKGNFPGRFSGRQFSNSRSEMNVSTLELGDSALYLCASSSGRGTEAFFGQGTRLTVV.

The gene calls are TRBV13 and TRBJ2-1; no clear D gene. The CDR3 spans 14 residues. Trimming took 2 bases from V and 2 from J, leaving 7 bases between them. From germline, CDR1 is PRHDT and CDR2 FYEKMQ (reference sequence). Written as DNA, the CDR3 is TGTGCCAGCAGCTTATATGAGCCCTACAATGAGCAGTTCTTC. Its protein is CASSLYEPYNEQFF.

J is TRBJ1-3 and V is TRBV5-6; D is possibly TRBD1 (6 bases). The CDR3 length is 14 residues. Trimming took 7 bases from V and 3 from J, leaving 14 bases between them. From germline, CDR1 is SGHDT and CDR2 YYEEEE. Written as DNA, the CDR3 is TGTGCCAGCGGTGCGGACAGATTTGGAAACACCATATATTTT. This sequence encodes CASGADRFGNTIYF.

The chain joins TRBV5-6 to TRBJ1-5; TRBD1 matches at 8 bases. Germline CDR1 SGHDT, CDR2 YYEEEE. This CDR3 spans 15 amino acids. V dropped 4 bases and J dropped 7; count of bases not matched to a gene: 10. Written as DNA, the CDR3 is TGTGCCAGCAGCGCTTACCAGGGGGCGGAACAGCCCCAGCATTTT. It specifies CASSAYQGAEQPQHF.

The chain links TRBV2 to TRBJ1-1; no clear D gene. Per the germline V gene, CDR1 is SNHLY and CDR2 is FYNNEI. The CDR3 is made up of 13 amino acids. Trimming took 8 bases from V and 1 from J, leaving 11 bases between them. Written as DNA, the CDR3 is TGTGCCAGCCGTCCGCGGCCGAACACTGAAGCTTTCTTT. Translating gives CASRPRPNTEAFF.

V and J are TRBV5-1 and TRBJ2-2, with 11 bases fitting TRBD2. Losses at the gene ends were 4 bases for V and 2 bases for J; bases not matched to a gene: 4. The CDR3 is made up of 16 amino acids. The germline V gene has CDR1 SGHRS and CDR2 YFSETQ. CDR3: CASSKGLAENTGELFF. CDR3 bases: TGCGCCAGCAGCAAGGGACTAGCGGAAAACACCGGGGAGCTGTTTTTT.

This clone came up once. This chain joins TRBV9 and TRBJ1-4, with 7 bases matching TRBD1. The CDR3 is 15 residues long. Trimming at V came to 3 bases and at J to 6 bases, leaving 8 bases not matched to a gene. CDR1 is SGDLS, CDR2 YYNGEE, per germline. CDR3 sequence reads: CASSGPRQGHEKLFF. The CDR3, as DNA: TGTGCCAGCAGCGGGCCTAGACAGGGCCATGAAAAACTGTTTTTT. Supplemented by reference TRBV9 and TRBJ1-4, the full variable domain reads DSGVTQTPKHLITATGQRVTLRCSPRSGDLSVYWYQQSLDQGLQFLIQYYNGEERAKGNILERFSAQQFPDLHSELNLSSLELGDSALYFCASSGPRQGHEKLFFGSGTQLSVL.

J is TRBJ1-3 and V is TRBV4-2; weak D call: TRBD1 (6 bases). Germline values: CDR1 LGHNA, CDR2 YNFKEQ. V shed 2 bases and J shed 4 bases, with 15 bases lying between them. The CDR3 loop spans 16 amino acids. CDR3 bases: TGTGCCAGCAGCCAACCCTCGCCAGGGGCGGGAAACACCATATATTTT. This sequence encodes CASSQPSPGAGNTIYF.

The rearrangement uses TRBV5-1 and TRBJ1-1; tentatively, D is TRBD1 (5 bases). V was cut by 7 bases and J by 3 bases, with 13 bases left in between. This CDR3 contains 13 residues. The germline gives CDR1 SGHRS, CDR2 YFSETQ. The CDR3 nucleotides read TGCGCCAGCGGTCCAGGGTTGGACACTGAAGCTTTCTTT. This gives the protein CASGPGLDTEAFF.

The chain links TRBV15 to TRBJ1-5; D gene unclear. Germline loops: CDR1 LNHNV, CDR2 YYDKDF (reference sequence). The CDR3 extends over 14 amino acids. V was trimmed by 0 bases and J by 4 bases, leaving 7 bases between them. CDR3 sequence reads: CATSRDPVNQPQHF. The CDR3 nucleotides read TGTGCCACCAGCAGAGATCCGGTAAATCAGCCCCAGCATTTT.

This clone showed up just a few times. This chain links TRBV7-9 with TRBJ1-1, with 7 bases lining up with TRBD1. The CDR3 runs 15 residues. The V gene's germline CDR1 is SEHNR and CDR2 FQNEAQ (reference sequence). V was pared by 6 bases and J by 3 bases, with 10 bases of the junction left unmatched. CDR3 sequence reads: CASSLLDRADTEAFF. Here the CDR3 DNA reads TGTGCCAGCAGTTTGCTCGACAGGGCGGACACTGAAGCTTTCTTT.

The gene calls are TRBV5-1 and TRBJ2-7, with TRBD2 matching 8 bases. V lost 4 bases to trimming and J lost 3 bases; unmatched junction nucleotides: 15. The CDR3 is made up of 17 amino acids. Germline values: CDR1 SGHRS, CDR2 YFSETQ. CDR3 DNA: TGCGCCAGCAGCCCTGGGAGTGCGGGGGGCTACTTCTACGAGCAGTACGTC. This encodes CASSPGSAGGYFYEQYV.